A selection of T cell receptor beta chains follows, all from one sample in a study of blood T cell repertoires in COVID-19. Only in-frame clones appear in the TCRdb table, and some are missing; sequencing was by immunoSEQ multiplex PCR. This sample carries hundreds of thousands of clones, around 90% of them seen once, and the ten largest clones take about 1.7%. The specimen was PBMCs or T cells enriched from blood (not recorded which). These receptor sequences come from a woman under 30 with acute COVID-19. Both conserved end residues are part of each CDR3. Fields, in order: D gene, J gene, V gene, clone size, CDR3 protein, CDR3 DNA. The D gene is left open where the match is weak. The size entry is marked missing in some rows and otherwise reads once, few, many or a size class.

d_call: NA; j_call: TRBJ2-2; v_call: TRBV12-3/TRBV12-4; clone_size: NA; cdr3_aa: CASSLSYGELFF; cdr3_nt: TGTGCCAGCAGTTTATCGTATGGGGAGCTGTTTTTT
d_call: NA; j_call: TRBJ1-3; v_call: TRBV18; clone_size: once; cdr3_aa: CASSPLSRRSSGNTIYF; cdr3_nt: TGTGCCAGCTCACCCCTCTCCCGCAGAAGCTCTGGAAACACCATATATTTT
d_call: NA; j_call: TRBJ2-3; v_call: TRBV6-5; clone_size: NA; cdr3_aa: CASSRLNGKWEYF; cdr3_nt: TGTGCCAGCAGCCGACTCAACGGGAAGTGGGAGTATTTT
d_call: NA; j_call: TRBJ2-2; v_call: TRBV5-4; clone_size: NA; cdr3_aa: CASSSGQTGTGELFF; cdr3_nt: TGTGCCAGCAGCTCCGGACAGACTGGCACCGGGGAGCTGTTTTTT
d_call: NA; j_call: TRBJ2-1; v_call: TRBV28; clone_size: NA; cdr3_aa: CASSLAAGEQFF; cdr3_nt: TGTGCCAGCAGTTTAGCAGCGGGTGAGCAGTTCTTC
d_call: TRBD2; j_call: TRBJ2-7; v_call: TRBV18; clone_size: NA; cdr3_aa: CASSRLAGIYEQYF; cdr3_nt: TGTGCCAGCTCACGGCTAGCGGGCATATACGAGCAGTACTTC
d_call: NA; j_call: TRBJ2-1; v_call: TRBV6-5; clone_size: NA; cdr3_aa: CASSLYTGSNEQFF; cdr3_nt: TGTGCCAGCAGTTTATACACAGGGTCCAATGAGCAGTTCTTC
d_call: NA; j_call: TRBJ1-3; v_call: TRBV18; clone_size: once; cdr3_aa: CASSQNSPNPTGGNTIYF; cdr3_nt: TGTGCCAGCTCACAAAACAGCCCAAATCCCACAGGAGGAAACACCATATATTTT
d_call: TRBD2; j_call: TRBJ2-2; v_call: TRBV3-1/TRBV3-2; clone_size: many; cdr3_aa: CASSPLGETSGSFGELFF; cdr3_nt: TGTGCCAGCAGCCCCTTAGGGGAAACTAGCGGGAGTTTCGGGGAGCTGTTTTTT
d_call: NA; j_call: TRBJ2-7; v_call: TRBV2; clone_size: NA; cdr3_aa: CASSPGHGGYEQYF; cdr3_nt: TGTGCCAGCAGTCCCGGACACGGGGGATACGAGCAGTACTTC
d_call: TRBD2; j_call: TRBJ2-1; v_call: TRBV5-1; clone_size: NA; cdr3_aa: CASSPGLAEGPSYNEQFF; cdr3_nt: TGCGCCAGCAGCCCGGGACTAGCGGAGGGCCCCTCCTACAATGAGCAGTTCTTC
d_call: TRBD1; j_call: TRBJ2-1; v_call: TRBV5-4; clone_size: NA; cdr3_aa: CASSWTGSYNEQFF; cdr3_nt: TGTGCCAGCAGCTGGACAGGTTCCTACAATGAGCAGTTCTTC
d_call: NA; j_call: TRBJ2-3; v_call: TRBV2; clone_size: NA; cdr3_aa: CASSEMSIDTQYF; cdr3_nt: TGTGCCAGCAGTGAAATGAGCATAGATACGCAGTATTTT
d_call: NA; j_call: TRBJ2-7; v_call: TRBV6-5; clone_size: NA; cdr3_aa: CASSYRASDTSEQYF; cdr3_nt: TGTGCCAGCAGTTACAGGGCTAGCGATACGTCCGAGCAGTACTTC
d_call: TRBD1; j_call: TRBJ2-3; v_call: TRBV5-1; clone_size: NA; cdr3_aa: CASSPGTAPSTDTQYF; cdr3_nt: TGCGCCAGCAGCCCTGGGACAGCTCCTAGCACAGATACGCAGTATTTT
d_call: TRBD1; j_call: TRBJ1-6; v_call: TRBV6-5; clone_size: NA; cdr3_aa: CASTPPDRDNSPLHF; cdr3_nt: TGTGCCAGCACCCCCCCGGACAGGGATAATTCACCCCTCCACTTT
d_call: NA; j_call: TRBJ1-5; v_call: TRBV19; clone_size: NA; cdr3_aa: CASSIRGNSNQPQHF; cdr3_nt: TGTGCCAGTAGTATCAGAGGGAATAGCAATCAGCCCCAGCATTTT
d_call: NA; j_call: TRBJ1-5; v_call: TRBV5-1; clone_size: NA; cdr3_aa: CASSLAPGGDQPQHF; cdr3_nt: TGCGCCAGCAGCTTGGCCCCGGGGGGGGATCAGCCCCAGCATTTT
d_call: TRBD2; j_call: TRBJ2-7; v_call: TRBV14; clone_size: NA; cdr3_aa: CASSPARGRNSYEQYF; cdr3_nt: TGTGCCAGCAGCCCGGCGCGCGGGAGGAACTCCTACGAGCAGTACTTC
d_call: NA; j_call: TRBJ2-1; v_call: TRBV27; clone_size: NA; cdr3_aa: CASRGQQGRNEQFF; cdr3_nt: TGTGCCAGCCGGGGTCAACAGGGCCGGAATGAGCAGTTCTTC
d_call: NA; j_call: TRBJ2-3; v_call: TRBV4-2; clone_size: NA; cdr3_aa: CASSQARSTDTQYF; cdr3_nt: TGTGCCAGCAGCCAAGCCCGTAGCACAGATACGCAGTATTTT
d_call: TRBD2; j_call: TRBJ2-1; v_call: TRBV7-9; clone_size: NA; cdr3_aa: CASSLREGTYNEQFF; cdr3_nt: TGTGCCAGCAGCTTACGGGAGGGGACCTACAATGAGCAGTTCTTC
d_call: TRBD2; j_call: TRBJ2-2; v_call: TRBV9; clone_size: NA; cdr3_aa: CASSPGRAGTGELFF; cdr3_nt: TGTGCCAGCAGCCCCGGGAGGGCCGGCACCGGGGAGCTGTTTTTT
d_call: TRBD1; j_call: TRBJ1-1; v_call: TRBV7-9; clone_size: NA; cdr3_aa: CASSLRDRATEAFF; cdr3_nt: TGTGCCAGCAGCTTAAGGGACAGGGCCACTGAAGCTTTCTTT
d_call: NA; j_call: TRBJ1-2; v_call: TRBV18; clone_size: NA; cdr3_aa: CASSPREVIYGYTF; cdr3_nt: TGTGCCAGCTCACCACGGGAGGTTATCTATGGCTACACCTTC
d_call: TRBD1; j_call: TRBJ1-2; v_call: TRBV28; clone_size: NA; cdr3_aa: CASSLIGTEKYYGYTF; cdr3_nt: TGTGCCAGCAGTTTGATAGGGACAGAAAAATACTATGGCTACACCTTC
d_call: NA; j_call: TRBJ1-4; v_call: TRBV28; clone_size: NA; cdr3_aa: CASRPLPGVSNEKLFF; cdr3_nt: TGTGCCAGCAGACCATTGCCGGGGGTGTCTAATGAAAAACTGTTTTTT
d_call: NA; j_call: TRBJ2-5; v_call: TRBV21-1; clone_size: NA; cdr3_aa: CASAGGYQETQYF; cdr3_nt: TGTGCCTCTGCGGGAGGGTACCAAGAGACCCAGTACTTC
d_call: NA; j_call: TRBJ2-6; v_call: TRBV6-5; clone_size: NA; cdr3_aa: CASSLQGSGANVLTF; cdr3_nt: TGTGCCAGCAGTCTCCAGGGGTCGGGGGCCAACGTCCTGACTTTC
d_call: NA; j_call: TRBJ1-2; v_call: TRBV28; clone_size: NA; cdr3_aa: CAAFGGRNYGYTF; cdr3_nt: TGTGCCGCATTCGGAGGGAGGAACTATGGCTACACCTTC
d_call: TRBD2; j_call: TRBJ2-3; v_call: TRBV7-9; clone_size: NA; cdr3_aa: CASSPGLAGGFYTDTQYF; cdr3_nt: TGTGCCAGCAGCCCTGGACTAGCGGGAGGATTCTACACAGATACGCAGTATTTT
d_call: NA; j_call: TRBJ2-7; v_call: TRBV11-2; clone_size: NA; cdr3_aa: CASSFIRGNYEQYF; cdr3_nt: TGTGCCAGCAGCTTTATCCGGGGTAACTACGAGCAGTACTTC
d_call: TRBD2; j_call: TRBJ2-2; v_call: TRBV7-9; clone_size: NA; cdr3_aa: CASSPGLAGGTGELFF; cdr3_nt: TGTGCCAGCAGCCCTGGACTAGCGGGAGGGACCGGGGAGCTGTTTTTT
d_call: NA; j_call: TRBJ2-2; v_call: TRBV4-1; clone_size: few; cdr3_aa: CASRLGSTGELFF; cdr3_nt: TGCGCCAGCAGACTCGGGAGCACCGGGGAGCTGTTTTTT
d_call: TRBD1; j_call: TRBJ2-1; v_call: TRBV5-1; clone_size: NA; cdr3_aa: CASSLTGGAGYNEQFF; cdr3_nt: TGCGCCAGCAGCTTAACAGGGGGCGCGGGGTACAATGAGCAGTTCTTC
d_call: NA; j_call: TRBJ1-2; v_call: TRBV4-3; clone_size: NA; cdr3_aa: CASSQDRGGVYGYTF; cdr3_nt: TGCGCCAGCAGCCAAGATAGAGGAGGGGTCTATGGCTACACCTTC
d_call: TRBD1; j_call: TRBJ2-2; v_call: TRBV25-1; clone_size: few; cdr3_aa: CASSDWGQGGSGELFF; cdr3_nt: TGTGCCAGCAGCGATTGGGGACAGGGTGGTTCCGGGGAGCTGTTTTTT
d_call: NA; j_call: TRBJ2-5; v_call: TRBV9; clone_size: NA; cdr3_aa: CASSVVGGGTQYF; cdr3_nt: TGTGCCAGCAGCGTAGTGGGGGGAGGGACCCAGTACTTC
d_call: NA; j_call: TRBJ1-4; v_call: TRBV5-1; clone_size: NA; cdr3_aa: CASSLAPEGHGNEKLFF; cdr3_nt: TGCGCCAGCAGCTTGGCCCCGGAGGGGCACGGTAATGAAAAACTGTTTTTT
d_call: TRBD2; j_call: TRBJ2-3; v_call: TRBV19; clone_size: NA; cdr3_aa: CASSIRREGSDTQYF; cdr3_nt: TGTGCCAGTAGTATAAGGCGGGAGGGGAGCGATACGCAGTATTTT
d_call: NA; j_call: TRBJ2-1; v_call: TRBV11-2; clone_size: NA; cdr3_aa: CASSYPSGLGEQFF; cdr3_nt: TGTGCCAGCAGCTACCCCAGCGGGCTGGGGGAGCAGTTCTTC
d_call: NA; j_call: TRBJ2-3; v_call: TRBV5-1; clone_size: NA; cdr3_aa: CASSPRGEPDTQYF; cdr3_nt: TGCGCCAGCAGCCCGCGTGGGGAGCCAGATACGCAGTATTTT
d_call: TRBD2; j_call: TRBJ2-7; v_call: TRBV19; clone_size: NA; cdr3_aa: CASSLAGGDEQYF; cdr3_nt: TGTGCCAGTAGTCTCGCGGGAGGGGATGAGCAGTACTTC
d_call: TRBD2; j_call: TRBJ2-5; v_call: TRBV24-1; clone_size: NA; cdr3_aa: CATSDVAGLAGGRETQYF; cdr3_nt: TGTGCCACCAGTGACGTGGCGGGACTAGCGGGAGGTCGTGAGACCCAGTACTTC